This is a list of T cell receptor beta chains from one sample in a study of early stage breast cancer tumors. The protocol was immunoSEQ multiplex PCR, while the TCRdb copy is restricted to in-frame clones and leaves out a portion. The table shows nearly 25,000 clones, with over 60% occurring only once. Sequencing was done on a sample of breast tumor tissue. These receptor sequences come from a person aged 60 to 70 with breast cancer. The CDR3 runs from the conserved cysteine through the conserved F or W. The D gene is left open where the match is weak. The size field is filled for only some rows; it gives once, few, many or a size class.

clone_size	d_call	v_call	j_call	cdr3_nt	cdr3_aa
.	TRBD1	TRBV9	TRBJ2-1	TGTGCCAGCAGCGGGCAGGGGGATGGCTACAATGAGCAGTTCTTC	CASSGQGDGYNEQFF
.	.	TRBV6-6	TRBJ2-1	TGTGCCAGCAGTCTTGCTGGGTCGGGGGAGCAGTTCTTC	CASSLAGSGEQFF
.	.	TRBV7-2	TRBJ2-7	TGTGCCAGCAGCTTTGACTCATATAACTACGAGCAGTACTTC	CASSFDSYNYEQYF
once	.	TRBV6-5	TRBJ1-3	TGTGCCAGCGGACAGTCCGGAAACACCATATATTTT	CASGQSGNTIYF
few	.	TRBV30	TRBJ1-1	TGTGCCGCTTCGGCATCGTCGGGCACTGAAGCTTTCTTT	CAASASSGTEAFF
.	.	TRBV27	TRBJ1-2	TGTGCCAGCAGTTTGGGGCGGGACGGTCGAGGCGGCTACACCTTC	CASSLGRDGRGGYTF
.	.	TRBV5-4	TRBJ1-2	TGTGCCAGCAGCTTCGGGGATGAGGCCTATGGCTACACCTTC	CASSFGDEAYGYTF
.	TRBD1	TRBV7-2	TRBJ1-1	TGTGCCAGCAACCTCCTTGGGACAGGGGGCACTGAAGCTTTCTTT	CASNLLGTGGTEAFF
.	TRBD2	TRBV6-5	TRBJ2-1	TGTGCCAGCAGTTTGACTAGCGGGAGGGCCGGGTTCTTC	CASSLTSGRAGFF
.	.	TRBV5-4	TRBJ1-3	TGTGCCAGCAGCTTGGGAGCGTCTGGAAACACCATATATTTT	CASSLGASGNTIYF
.	TRBD1	TRBV25-1	TRBJ1-1	TGTGCCAGCAGTGGGACCGGGACAGGGCGAACTGAAGCTTTCTTT	CASSGTGTGRTEAFF
.	TRBD1	TRBV7-7	TRBJ2-2	TGTGCCAGCAGCTTAGGCATACAGGGGTCGGGCACCGGGGAGCTGTTTTTT	CASSLGIQGSGTGELFF
.	.	TRBV18	TRBJ1-2	TGTGCCAGCTCACCGGAAACAGGAGCTTTAGGAGGCTACACCTTC	CASSPETGALGGYTF
.	TRBD2	TRBV5-1	TRBJ2-1	TGCGCCGGGGGAGGGTATAGCGGGGCTTACAATGAGCAGTTCTTC	CAGGGYSGAYNEQFF
.	.	TRBV29-1	TRBJ2-5	TGCAGCGTTGACAGGGGCTCGGAGACCCAGTACTTC	CSVDRGSETQYF
.	TRBD1	TRBV5-6	TRBJ2-3	TGTGCCAGCAGCAAGGGACAGATCACAGATACGCAGTATTTT	CASSKGQITDTQYF
.	.	TRBV4-3	TRBJ2-3	TGCGCCAGCAGCCACGAGCGGGTCCCCACAGATACGCAGTATTTT	CASSHERVPTDTQYF
.	.	TRBV15	TRBJ1-3	TGTGCCACCAGCAGAGGCGGGACGGATGGAAACACCATATATTTT	CATSRGGTDGNTIYF
.	TRBD2	TRBV7-9	TRBJ2-5	TGTGCCAGCAGCTCCAGCGGGAGTGGAGAGACCCAGTACTTC	CASSSSGSGETQYF
.	TRBD2	TRBV30	TRBJ2-7	TGTGCCTGGAGTAGACTAGCTGTGCCACTTCGGTACGAGCAGTACTTC	CAWSRLAVPLRYEQYF
.	.	TRBV7-2	TRBJ2-1	TGTGCCAGCAGCCGAGGCAGAAGGCAACACAATGAGCAGTTCTTC	CASSRGRRQHNEQFF
.	.	TRBV5-4	TRBJ2-5	TGTGCCAGCAGGCCAGGCGGGTGGAGCGGGCAAGAGACCCAGTACTTC	CASRPGGWSGQETQYF
.	.	TRBV7-9	TRBJ2-7	TGTGCCAGCAGCTTAGACTCCGGTCCCTACGAGCAGTACTTC	CASSLDSGPYEQYF
.	.	TRBV10-2	TRBJ2-4	TGCGCCAGCACCCAGCGGGCCGAAGGGGACATTCAGTACTTC	CASTQRAEGDIQYF
.	.	TRBV21-1	TRBJ2-7	TGTGCCAGCAGCCCCTCGCAGAGGCGGCGGAATCCCTCCTACGAGCAGTACTTC	CASSPSQRRRNPSYEQYF
.	.	TRBV4-3	TRBJ2-7	TGCGCCAGCAGCGCCGTCACGGACAGAGTCTACGAGCAGTACTTC	CASSAVTDRVYEQYF
.	.	TRBV5-4	TRBJ2-5	TGTGCCAGCAGCTTGGAAATAGCAAGAGCGGAAGAGACCCAGTACTTC	CASSLEIARAEETQYF
.	TRBD2	TRBV5-8	TRBJ2-5	TGTGCCAGCAGCCGTCTCCGTTACGGGGGGGAGACCCAGTACTTC	CASSRLRYGGETQYF
few	.	TRBV25-1	TRBJ1-2	TGTGCCAGCGGACAGACAGGACTCTATGGCTACACCTTC	CASGQTGLYGYTF
.	TRBD2	TRBV27	TRBJ2-7	TGTGCCAGCAGTTTATACGACGGGAGGGCGGCCAGCGAGCAGTACTTC	CASSLYDGRAASEQYF
few	.	TRBV5-1	TRBJ1-5	TGCGCCAGCAGCACGAGGGGGTTCCTTCATCAGCCCCAGCATTTT	CASSTRGFLHQPQHF
.	TRBD2	TRBV7-2	TRBJ2-1	TGTGCCAGCAGCTCCGGGACTAGCGCAAACAATGAGCAGTTCTTC	CASSSGTSANNEQFF
.	.	TRBV7-9	TRBJ1-1	TGTGCCAGCAGCTTCTCGACAGGAATCACTGAAGCTTTCTTT	CASSFSTGITEAFF
.	TRBD1	TRBV6-5	TRBJ1-4	TGTGCCAGCAGTTACAGGGGGCAGGGGGAAAAACTGTTTTTT	CASSYRGQGEKLFF
.	.	TRBV18	TRBJ2-2	TGTGCCAGCTCACCCGTCACAGTGAACACCGGGGAGCTGTTTTTT	CASSPVTVNTGELFF
few	.	TRBV6-1	TRBJ1-4	TGTGCCAGCAGTGAAGGCCCTCAGGGATCAACTAATGAAAAACTGTTTTTT	CASSEGPQGSTNEKLFF
.	.	TRBV19	TRBJ1-1	TGTGCCAGTAGTCCTTTTGGGGCAGGAGAAAGGACTGAAGCTTTCTTT	CASSPFGAGERTEAFF
.	TRBD1	TRBV10-1	TRBJ1-2	TGCGCCAGCAGTGAATGGGAGAGTAGGGGGCATGGCTACACCTTC	CASSEWESRGHGYTF
.	TRBD1	TRBV18	TRBJ1-3	TGTGCCAGCTCACCGGGACAGGGTCCCGGAAACACCATATATTTT	CASSPGQGPGNTIYF
.	TRBD2	TRBV5-1	TRBJ2-7	TGCGCCAGCAGCCCCGGACTAGCGACGAGCTCCTACGAGCAGTACTTC	CASSPGLATSSYEQYF
.	.	TRBV5-5	TRBJ2-7	TGTGCCAGCAGGGACTCCCTCTCCTACGAGCAGTACTTC	CASRDSLSYEQYF
few	TRBD1	TRBV25-1	TRBJ1-1	TGTGCCAGCAGTGAATATCGAACAGGGGGACGGACTGAAGCTTTCTTT	CASSEYRTGGRTEAFF
few	TRBD1	TRBV29-1	TRBJ2-1	TGCAGCCTAGAGGGGGCGCGGGATGAGCAGTTCTTC	CSLEGARDEQFF
many	.	TRBV4-2	TRBJ2-2	TGTGCCAGCAGCCAAGCGGGAACCGGGGAGCTGTTTTTT	CASSQAGTGELFF
.	.	TRBV15	TRBJ1-5	TGTGCCACCAGCAGAGATTCAGGGCAGCAGCCCCAGCATTTT	CATSRDSGQQPQHF
.	.	TRBV10-1	TRBJ2-4	TGCGCCAGAGGAGGGACCTCCGCTAAGAAAGGAAACATTCAGTACTTC	CARGGTSAKKGNIQYF
once	TRBD2	TRBV14	TRBJ2-2	TGTGCCAGCAGCCATAAGCTTACGGGAGGTACCGGGGAGCTGTTTTTT	CASSHKLTGGTGELFF
.	.	TRBV29-1	TRBJ1-1	TGCAGCGTTTCCCTCTCCCTCGGCACTGAAGCTTTCTTT	CSVSLSLGTEAFF
.	.	TRBV19	TRBJ2-5	TGTGCCAGTAGTACCGCGACAGTTAAAGAGACCCAGTACTTC	CASSTATVKETQYF
.	TRBD2	TRBV7-2	TRBJ2-3	TGTGCCAGCAGCTCCGGGACTAGCGGAACAGATACGCAGTATTTT	CASSSGTSGTDTQYF